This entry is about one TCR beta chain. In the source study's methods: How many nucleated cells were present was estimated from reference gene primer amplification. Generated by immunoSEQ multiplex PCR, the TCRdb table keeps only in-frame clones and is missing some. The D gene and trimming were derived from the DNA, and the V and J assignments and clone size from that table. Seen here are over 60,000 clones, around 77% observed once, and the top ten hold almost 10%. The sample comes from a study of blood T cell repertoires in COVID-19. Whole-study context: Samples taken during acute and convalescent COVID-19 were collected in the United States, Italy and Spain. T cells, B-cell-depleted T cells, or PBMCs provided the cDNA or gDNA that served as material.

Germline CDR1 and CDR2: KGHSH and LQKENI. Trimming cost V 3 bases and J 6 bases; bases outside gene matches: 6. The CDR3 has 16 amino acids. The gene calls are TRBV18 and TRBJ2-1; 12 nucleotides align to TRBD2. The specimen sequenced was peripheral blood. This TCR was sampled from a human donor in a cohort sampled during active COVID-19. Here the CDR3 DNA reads TGTGCCAGCTCACCCCTACTAGCGGGAGGTTTCAATGAGCAGTTCTTC. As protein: CASSPLLAGGFNEQFF.